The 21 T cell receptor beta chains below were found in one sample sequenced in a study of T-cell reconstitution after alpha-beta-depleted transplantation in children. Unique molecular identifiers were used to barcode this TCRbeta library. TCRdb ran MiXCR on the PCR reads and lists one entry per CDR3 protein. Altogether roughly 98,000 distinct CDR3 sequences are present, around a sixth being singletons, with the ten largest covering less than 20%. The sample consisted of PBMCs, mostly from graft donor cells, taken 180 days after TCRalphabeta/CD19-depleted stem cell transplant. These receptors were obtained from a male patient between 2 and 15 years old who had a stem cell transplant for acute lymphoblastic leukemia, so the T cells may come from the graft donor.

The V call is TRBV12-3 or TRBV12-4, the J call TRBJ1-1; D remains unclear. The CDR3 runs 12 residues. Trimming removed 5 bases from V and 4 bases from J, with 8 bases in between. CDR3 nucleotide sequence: TGTGCCAGCAGTGGAAGCGGCACTGAAGCTTTCTTT. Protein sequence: CASSGSGTEAFF.

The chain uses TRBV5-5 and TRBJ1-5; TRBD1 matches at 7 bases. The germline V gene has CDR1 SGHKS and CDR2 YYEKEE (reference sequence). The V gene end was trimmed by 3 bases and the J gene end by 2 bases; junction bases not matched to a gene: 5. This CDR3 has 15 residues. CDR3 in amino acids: CASSSYRGRNQPQHF. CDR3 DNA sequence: TGTGCCAGCAGCTCCTACAGGGGCCGCAATCAGCCCCAGCATTTT.

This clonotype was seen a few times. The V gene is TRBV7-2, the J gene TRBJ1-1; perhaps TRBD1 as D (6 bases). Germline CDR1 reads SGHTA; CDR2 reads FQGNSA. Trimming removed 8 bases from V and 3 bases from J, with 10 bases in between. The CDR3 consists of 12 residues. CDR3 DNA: TGTGCCAGCCGGGACACCCACACTGAAGCTTTCTTT. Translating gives CASRDTHTEAFF.

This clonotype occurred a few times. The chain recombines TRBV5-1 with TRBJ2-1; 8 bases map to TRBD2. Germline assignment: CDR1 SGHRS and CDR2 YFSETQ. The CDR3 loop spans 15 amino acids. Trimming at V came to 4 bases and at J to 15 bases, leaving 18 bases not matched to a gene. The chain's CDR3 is CASSDRGTSGGRPFF. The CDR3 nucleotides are TGCGCCAGCAGCGATCGAGGAACAAGCGGGGGCCGCCCGTTCTTC.

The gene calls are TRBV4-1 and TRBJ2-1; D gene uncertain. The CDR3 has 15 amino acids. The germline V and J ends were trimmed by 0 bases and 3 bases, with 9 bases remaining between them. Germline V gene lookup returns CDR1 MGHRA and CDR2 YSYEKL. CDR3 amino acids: CASSQDQTFYNEQFF. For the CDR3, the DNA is TGCGCCAGCAGCCAAGATCAGACTTTCTACAATGAGCAGTTCTTC.

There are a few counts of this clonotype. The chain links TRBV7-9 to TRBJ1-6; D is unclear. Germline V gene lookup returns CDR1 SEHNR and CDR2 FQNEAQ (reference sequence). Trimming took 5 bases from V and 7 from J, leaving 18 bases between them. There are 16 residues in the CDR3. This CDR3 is CASSNRPTIRNSPLHF. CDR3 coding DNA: TGTGCCAGCAGCAACCGCCCTACTATCAGGAATTCACCCCTCCACTTT.

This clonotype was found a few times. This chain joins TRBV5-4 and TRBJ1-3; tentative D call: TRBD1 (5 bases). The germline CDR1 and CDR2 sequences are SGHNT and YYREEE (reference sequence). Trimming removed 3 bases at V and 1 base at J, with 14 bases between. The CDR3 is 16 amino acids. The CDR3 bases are TGTGCCAGCAGCTCGGACAAGTGGCTTTCTGGAAACACCATATATTTT. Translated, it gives CASSSDKWLSGNTIYF. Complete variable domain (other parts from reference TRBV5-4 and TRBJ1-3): ETGVTQSPTHLIKTRGQQVTLRCSSQSGHNTVSWYQQALGQGPQFIFQYYREEENGRGNFPPRFSGLQFPNYSSELNVNALELDDSALYLCASSSDKWLSGNTIYFGEGSWLTVV.

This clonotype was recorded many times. CDR3 sequence reads: CASSYLTTPLGGNEQFF. The CDR3 DNA follows: TGTGCCAGCAGTTACCTAACGACCCCCCTTGGAGGCAATGAGCAGTTCTTC. The chain recombines TRBV6-2 or TRBV6-3 with TRBJ2-1, with a possible D match to TRBD2 (5 bases). The CDR3 runs to 17 residues. V shed 2 bases and J shed 6 bases, with 20 bases lying between them. Germline lookup yields CDR1 MNHEY and CDR2 SVGEGT.

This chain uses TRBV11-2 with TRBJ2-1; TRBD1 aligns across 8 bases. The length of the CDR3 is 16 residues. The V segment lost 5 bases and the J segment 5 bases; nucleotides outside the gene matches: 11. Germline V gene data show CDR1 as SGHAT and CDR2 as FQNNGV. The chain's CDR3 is CASSRGQGGVHNEQFF. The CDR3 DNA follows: TGTGCCAGCAGCCGCGGACAGGGAGGTGTACACAATGAGCAGTTCTTC.

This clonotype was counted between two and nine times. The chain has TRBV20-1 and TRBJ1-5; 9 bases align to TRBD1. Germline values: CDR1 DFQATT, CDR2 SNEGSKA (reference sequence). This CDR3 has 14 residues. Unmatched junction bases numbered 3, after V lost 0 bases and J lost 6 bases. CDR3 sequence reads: CSARDTGGVQPQHF. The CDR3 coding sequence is TGCAGTGCTAGAGACACAGGGGGCGTTCAGCCCCAGCATTTT.

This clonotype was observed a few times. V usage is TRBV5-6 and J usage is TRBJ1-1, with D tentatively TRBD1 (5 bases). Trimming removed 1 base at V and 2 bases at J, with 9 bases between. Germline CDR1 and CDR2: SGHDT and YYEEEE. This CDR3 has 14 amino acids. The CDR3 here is CASSLTGINTEAFF. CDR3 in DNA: TGTGCCAGCAGCTTGACAGGTATCAACACTGAAGCTTTCTTT.

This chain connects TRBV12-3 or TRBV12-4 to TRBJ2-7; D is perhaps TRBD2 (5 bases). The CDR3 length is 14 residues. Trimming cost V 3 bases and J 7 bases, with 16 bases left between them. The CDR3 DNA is TGTGCCAGCAGTTTGGGTCCCGATACGGGGGAGCAGTACTTC. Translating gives CASSLGPDTGEQYF.

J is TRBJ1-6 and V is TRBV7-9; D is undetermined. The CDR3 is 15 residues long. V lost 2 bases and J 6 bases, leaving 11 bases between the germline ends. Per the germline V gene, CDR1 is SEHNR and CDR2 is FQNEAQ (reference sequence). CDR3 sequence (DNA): TGTGCCAGCAGCTTAAGCGGTCCAACTAATTCACCCCTCCACTTT. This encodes CASSLSGPTNSPLHF.

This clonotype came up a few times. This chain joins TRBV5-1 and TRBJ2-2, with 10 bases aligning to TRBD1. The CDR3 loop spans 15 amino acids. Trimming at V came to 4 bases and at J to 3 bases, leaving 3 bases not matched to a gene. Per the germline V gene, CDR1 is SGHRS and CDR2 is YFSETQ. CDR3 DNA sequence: TGCGCCAGCAGCAAAGGACAGGGGGACACCGGGGAGCTGTTTTTT. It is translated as CASSKGQGDTGELFF.

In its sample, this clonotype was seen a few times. CDR3 sequence: CASSLATGTNYEQYF. The DNA for the CDR3 is TGTGCCAGCAGCTTAGCTACCGGGACTAACTACGAGCAGTACTTC. V is TRBV7-2 and J is TRBJ2-7; 7 nucleotides align to TRBD2. The CDR3 is 15 residues long. The germline CDR1 and CDR2 sequences are SGHTA and FQGNSA. V trimming: 0 bases; J trimming: 3 bases; junction bases outside the gene matches: 5.

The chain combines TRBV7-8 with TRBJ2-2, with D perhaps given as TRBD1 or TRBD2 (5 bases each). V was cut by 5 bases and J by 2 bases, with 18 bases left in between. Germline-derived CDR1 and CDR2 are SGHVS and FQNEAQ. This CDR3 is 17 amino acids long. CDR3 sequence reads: CASSPGPKGKNTGELFF. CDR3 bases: TGTGCCAGCAGCCCGGGACCGAAGGGGAAAAACACCGGGGAGCTGTTTTTT.

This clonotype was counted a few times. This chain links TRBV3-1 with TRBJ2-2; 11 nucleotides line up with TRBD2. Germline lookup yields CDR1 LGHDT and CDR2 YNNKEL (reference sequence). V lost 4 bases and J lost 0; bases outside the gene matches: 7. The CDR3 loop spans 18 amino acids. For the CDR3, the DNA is TGTGCCAGCAGCCGTGGACTAGCGGGCCCCGCGAACACCGGGGAGCTGTTTTTT. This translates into CASSRGLAGPANTGELFF.

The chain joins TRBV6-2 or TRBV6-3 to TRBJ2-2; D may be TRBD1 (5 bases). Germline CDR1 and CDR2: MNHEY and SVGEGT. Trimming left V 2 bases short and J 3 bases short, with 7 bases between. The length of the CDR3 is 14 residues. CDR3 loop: CASSYKGDTGELFF. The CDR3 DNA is TGTGCCAGCAGTTACAAAGGGGACACCGGGGAGCTGTTTTTT.

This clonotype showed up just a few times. The CDR3 loop reads CASSLRDRGPLDFYEQYF. The CDR3 DNA sequence: TGCGCCAGCAGCTTGAGAGACAGGGGACCTCTGGATTTCTACGAGCAGTACTTC. V and J are TRBV5-1 and TRBJ2-7; 8 bases align to TRBD1. With 1 base clipped from V and 3 bases from J, the junction kept 15 bases outside the gene matches. The CDR3 extends over 18 amino acids. Germline CDR1 reads SGHRS; CDR2 reads YFSETQ.

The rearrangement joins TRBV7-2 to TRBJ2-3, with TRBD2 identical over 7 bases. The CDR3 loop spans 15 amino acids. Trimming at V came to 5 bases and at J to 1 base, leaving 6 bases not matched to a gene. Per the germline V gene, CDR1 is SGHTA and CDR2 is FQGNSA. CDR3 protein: CASSRTGRGTDTQYF. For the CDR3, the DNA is TGTGCCAGCAGCAGAACGGGGAGGGGCACAGATACGCAGTATTTT.

CDR3 sequence (DNA): TGTGCCAGCTCACCCATCGACAGTTCCCCTTGGAACACTGAAGCTTTCTTT. This gives the protein CASSPIDSSPWNTEAFF. J is TRBJ1-1 and V is TRBV18; possibly TRBD1 for D (5 bases). Germline V gene lookup returns CDR1 KGHSH and CDR2 LQKENI. The CDR3 sequence is 17 residues long. The germline V and J ends were trimmed by 3 bases and 1 base, with 18 bases remaining between them. Based on the CDR3 plus reference TRBV18 and TRBJ1-1, the full variable domain is NAGVMQNPRHLVRRRGQEARLRCSPMKGHSHVYWYRQLPEEGLKFMVYLQKENIIDESGMPKERFSAEFPKEGPSILRIQQVVRGDSAAYFCASSPIDSSPWNTEAFFGQGTRLTVV.